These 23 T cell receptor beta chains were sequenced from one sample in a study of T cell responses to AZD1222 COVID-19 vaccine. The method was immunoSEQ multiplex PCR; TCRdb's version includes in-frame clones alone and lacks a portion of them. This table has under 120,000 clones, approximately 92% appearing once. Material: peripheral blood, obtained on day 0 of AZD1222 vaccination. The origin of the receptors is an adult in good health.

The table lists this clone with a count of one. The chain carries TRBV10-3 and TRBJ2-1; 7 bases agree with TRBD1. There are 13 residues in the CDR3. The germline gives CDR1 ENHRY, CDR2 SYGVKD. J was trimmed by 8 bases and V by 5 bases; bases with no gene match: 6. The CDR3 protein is CAISWTGRDEQFF. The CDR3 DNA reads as TGTGCCATCAGTTGGACAGGCAGGGATGAGCAGTTCTTC.

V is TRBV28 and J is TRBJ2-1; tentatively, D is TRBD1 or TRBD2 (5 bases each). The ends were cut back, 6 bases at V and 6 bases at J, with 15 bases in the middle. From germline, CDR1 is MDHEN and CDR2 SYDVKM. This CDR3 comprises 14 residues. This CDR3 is CASRTGAPRNEQFF. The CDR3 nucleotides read TGTGCCAGCAGAACCGGGGCCCCTCGCAATGAGCAGTTCTTC.

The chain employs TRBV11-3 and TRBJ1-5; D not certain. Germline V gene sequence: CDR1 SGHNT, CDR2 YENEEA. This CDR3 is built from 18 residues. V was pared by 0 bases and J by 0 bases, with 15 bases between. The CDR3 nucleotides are TGTGCCAGCAGCTTAGAAAGGGAGAGTGGGTATAGCAATCAGCCCCAGCATTTT. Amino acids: CASSLERESGYSNQPQHF. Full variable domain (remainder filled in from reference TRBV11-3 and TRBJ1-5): EAGVVQSPRYKIIEKKQPVAFWCNPISGHNTLYWYLQNLGQGPELLIRYENEEAVDDSQLPKDRFSAERLKGVDSTLKIQPAELGDSAVYLCASSLERESGYSNQPQHFGDGTRLSIL.

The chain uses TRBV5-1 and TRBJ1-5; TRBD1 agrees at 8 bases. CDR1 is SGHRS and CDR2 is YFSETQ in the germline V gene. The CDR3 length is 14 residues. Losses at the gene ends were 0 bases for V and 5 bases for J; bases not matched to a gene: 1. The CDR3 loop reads CASSLEQGDQPQHF. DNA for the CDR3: TGCGCCAGCAGCTTGGAACAGGGGGATCAGCCCCAGCATTTT.

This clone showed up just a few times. The DNA of the CDR3 is TGCGCCAGCAGCTCGGGGGAAGGTCAAATTTCACCCCTCCACTTT. It codes for CASSSGEGQISPLHF. The gene calls are TRBV5-1 and TRBJ1-6; D is perhaps TRBD1 (5 bases). The CDR3 has 15 residues. V was shortened by 3 bases and J by 9 bases, with 16 bases between the two germline ends. Germline assignment: CDR1 SGHRS and CDR2 YFSETQ.

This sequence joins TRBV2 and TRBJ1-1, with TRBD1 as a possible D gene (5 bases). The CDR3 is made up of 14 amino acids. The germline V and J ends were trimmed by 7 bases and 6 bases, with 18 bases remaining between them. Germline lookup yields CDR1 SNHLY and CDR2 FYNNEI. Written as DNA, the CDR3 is TGTGCCAGCATTAAAAGAGGGGTTCTCCCTGAAGCTTTCTTT. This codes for CASIKRGVLPEAFF.

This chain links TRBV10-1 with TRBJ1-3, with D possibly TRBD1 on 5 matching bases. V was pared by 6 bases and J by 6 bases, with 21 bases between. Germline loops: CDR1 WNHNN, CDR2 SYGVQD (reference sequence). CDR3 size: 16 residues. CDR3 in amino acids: CASSHRPAGHPNTIYF. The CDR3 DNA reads TGCGCCAGCAGCCACAGACCGGCAGGGCACCCAAACACCATATATTTT.

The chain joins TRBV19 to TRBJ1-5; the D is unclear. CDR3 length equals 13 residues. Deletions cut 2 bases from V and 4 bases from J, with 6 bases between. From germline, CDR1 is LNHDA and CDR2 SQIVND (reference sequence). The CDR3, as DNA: TGTGCCAGTAGTATATCAAGGAATCAGCCCCAGCATTTT. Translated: CASSISRNQPQHF.

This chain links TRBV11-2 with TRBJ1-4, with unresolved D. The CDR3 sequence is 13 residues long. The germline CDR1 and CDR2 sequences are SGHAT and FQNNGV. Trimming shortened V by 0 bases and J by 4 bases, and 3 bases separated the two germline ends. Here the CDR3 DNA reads TGTGCCAGCAGCTTAGAGGGTAATGAAAAACTGTTTTTT. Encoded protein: CASSLEGNEKLFF.

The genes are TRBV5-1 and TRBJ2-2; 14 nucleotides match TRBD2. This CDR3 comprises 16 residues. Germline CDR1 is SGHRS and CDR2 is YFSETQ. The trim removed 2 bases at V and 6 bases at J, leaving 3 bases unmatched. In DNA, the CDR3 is TGCGCCAGCAGCTTCGGGACTAGCGGGAGTCCCGGGGAGCTGTTTTTT. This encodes CASSFGTSGSPGELFF.

CDR3 in DNA: TGTGCCAGTAGTATCCTGGCTAGTCAGGCAGATACGCAGTATTTT. This gives the protein CASSILASQADTQYF. This chain links TRBV19 with TRBJ2-3, with D hard to call. CDR1 and CDR2 (germline): LNHDA, SQIVND (reference sequence). CDR3 size: 15 residues. Trimming shortened V by 3 bases and J by 4 bases, and 14 bases separated the two germline ends.

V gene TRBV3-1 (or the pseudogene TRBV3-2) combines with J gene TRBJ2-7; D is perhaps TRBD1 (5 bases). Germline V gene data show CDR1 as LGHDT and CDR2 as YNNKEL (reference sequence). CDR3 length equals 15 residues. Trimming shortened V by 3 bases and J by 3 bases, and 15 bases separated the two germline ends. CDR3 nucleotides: TGTGCCAGCAGCCAGAACGGAAAAGGGGACTACGAGCAGTACTTC. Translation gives CASSQNGKGDYEQYF.

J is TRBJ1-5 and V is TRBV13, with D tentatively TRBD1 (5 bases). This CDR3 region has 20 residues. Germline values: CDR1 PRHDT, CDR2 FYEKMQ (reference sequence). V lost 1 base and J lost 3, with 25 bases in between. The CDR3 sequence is CASSLEVCGVSGSINQPQHF. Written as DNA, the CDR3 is TGTGCCAGCAGCTTAGAAGTCTGCGGGGTGTCAGGGAGTATCAATCAGCCCCAGCATTTT.

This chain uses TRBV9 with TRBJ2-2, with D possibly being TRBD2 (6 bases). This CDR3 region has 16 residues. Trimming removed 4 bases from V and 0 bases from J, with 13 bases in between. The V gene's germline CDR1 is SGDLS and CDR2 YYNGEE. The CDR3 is CASSSISGTNTGELFF. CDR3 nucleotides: TGTGCCAGCAGCAGTATTAGCGGTACGAACACCGGGGAGCTGTTTTTT.

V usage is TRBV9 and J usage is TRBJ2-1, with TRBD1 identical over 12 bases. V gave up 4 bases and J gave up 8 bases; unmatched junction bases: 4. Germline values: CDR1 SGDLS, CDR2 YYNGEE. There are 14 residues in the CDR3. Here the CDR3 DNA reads TGTGCCAGCAGCTCGGGACAGGGGGCCGATGAGCAGTTCTTC. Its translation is CASSSGQGADEQFF.

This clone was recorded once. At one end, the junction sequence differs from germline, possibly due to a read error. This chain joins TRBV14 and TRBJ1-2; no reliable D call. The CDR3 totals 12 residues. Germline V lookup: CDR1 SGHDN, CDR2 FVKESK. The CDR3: CASSQDWAAHSF. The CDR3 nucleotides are TGTGCCAGCAGCCAAGATTGGGCAGCTCATTCCTTC.

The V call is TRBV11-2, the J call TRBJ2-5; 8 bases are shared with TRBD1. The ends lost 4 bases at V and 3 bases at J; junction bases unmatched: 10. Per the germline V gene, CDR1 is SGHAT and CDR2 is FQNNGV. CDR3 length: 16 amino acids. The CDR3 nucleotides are TGTGCCAGCAGCTCGTGGGGCAGGGGGCCCAAAGAGACCCAGTACTTC. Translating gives CASSSWGRGPKETQYF.

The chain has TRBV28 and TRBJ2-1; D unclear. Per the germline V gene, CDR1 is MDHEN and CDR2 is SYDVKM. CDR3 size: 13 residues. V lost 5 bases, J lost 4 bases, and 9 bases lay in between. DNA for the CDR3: TGTGCCAGCAGTATCCAGGATTACAATGAGCAGTTCTTC. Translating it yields CASSIQDYNEQFF.

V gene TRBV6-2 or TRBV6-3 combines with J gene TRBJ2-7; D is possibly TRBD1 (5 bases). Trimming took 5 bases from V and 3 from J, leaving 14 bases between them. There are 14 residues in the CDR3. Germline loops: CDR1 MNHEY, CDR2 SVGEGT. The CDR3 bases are TGTGCCAGCAGTATACCTGACAGTAACTACGAGCAGTACTTC. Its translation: CASSIPDSNYEQYF.

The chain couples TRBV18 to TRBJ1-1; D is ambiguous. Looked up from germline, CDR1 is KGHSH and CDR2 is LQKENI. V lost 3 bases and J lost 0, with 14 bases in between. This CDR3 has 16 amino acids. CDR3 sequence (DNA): TGTGCCAGCTCACCCATATCTGTCACTATGAACACTGAAGCTTTCTTT. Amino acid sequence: CASSPISVTMNTEAFF.

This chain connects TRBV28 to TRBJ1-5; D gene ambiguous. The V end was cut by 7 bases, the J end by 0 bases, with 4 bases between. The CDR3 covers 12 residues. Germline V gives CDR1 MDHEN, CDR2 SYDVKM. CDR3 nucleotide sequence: TGTGCCAGCAAGGGTAGCAATCAGCCCCAGCATTTT. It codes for CASKGSNQPQHF.

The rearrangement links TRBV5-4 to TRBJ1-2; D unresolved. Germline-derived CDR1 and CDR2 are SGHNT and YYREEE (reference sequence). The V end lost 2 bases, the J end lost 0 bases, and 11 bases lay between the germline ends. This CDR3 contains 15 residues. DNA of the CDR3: TGTGCCAGCAGCTTTGGCCACCAAGCTAACTATGGCTACACCTTC. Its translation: CASSFGHQANYGYTF.

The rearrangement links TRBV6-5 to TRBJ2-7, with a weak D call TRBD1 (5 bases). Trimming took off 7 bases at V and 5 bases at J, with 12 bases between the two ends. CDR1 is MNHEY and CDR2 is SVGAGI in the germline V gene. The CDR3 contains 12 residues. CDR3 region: CASTSGSHEQYF. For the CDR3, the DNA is TGTGCCAGCACCTCAGGGTCTCACGAGCAGTACTTC.